The present TCR beta chain was sequenced within a study of identifying expanded T cells in peripheral blood. To note about this clone: Antigen specificity is unknown.

Study-level findings and limits: Roughly two-week clone count variance significantly increased as total template count grew. About 1.2 clones differed between technical replicates, versus 16.4 and 19 over time.

During the collection period, no donor immune events like infections were recorded. Germline V CDR1 and CDR2: SNHLY, FYNNEI. The V end lost 8 bases, the J end lost 0 bases, and 12 bases lay between the germline ends. The CDR3 is 14 residues long. The assay was immunoSEQ multiplex PCR, and TCRdb's table has in-frame clones only and misses some. Of tens of thousands of clones in the sample, approximately 88% were seen once. Sequenced material: blood. The genes are TRBV2 and TRBJ2-3; D possibly uses TRBD1 or TRBD2 (5 bases each). The clonotype originates from a person aged 18 to 70 in good health. The CDR3 nucleotides are TGTGCCAGCCGGGGCGGGCCTAGCACAGATACGCAGTATTTT. Translated: CASRGGPSTDTQYF.